The 8 T cell receptor beta chains below all came from one sample that was sequenced in a study of blood T cell repertoires in COVID-19. Using immunoSEQ multiplex PCR, the repertoire was profiled, and TCRdb retains in-frame clones only, with some absent. The table records about 95,000 clones, around 87% of them present only once. The specimen sequenced was peripheral blood. These receptors all come from a human donor in a cohort sampled during active COVID-19.

The rearrangement joins TRBV19 to TRBJ1-5, with TRBD1 matching over 7 bases. Trimming at V came to 6 bases and at J to 0 bases, leaving 8 bases not matched to a gene. CDR3 size: 16 residues. Looked up from germline, CDR1 is LNHDA and CDR2 is SQIVND (reference sequence). The CDR3 nucleotides are TGTGCCAGTAGCCCCGGGACAGTAGTTAGCAATCAGCCCCAGCATTTT. This sequence encodes CASSPGTVVSNQPQHF.

This clone was counted a single time. J is TRBJ1-2 and V is TRBV7-9; D uncertain. V was cut by 6 bases and J by 5 bases, with 13 bases left in between. This CDR3 region has 13 residues. CDR1 SEHNR and CDR2 FQNEAQ come from the germline V gene (reference sequence). CDR3 in amino acids: CASSPNEGYGYTF. In nucleotides, the CDR3 is TGTGCCAGCAGTCCAAACGAGGGATATGGCTACACCTTC.

The chain uses TRBV5-8 and TRBJ1-5, with D maybe TRBD1 (5 bases). CDR1 and CDR2 from the germline V gene are SGHTS and YDEGEE. Trimming shortened V by 1 base and J by 3 bases, and 17 bases separated the two germline ends. The CDR3 covers 17 residues. In nucleotides, the CDR3 is TGTGCCAGCAGCTTGTGGCAGGGCTTTGGGTCCAATCAGCCCCAGCATTTT. Its translation: CASSLWQGFGSNQPQHF.

V and J are TRBV14 and TRBJ1-2; TRBD1 is a possible D gene (5 bases). With 6 bases removed from V and 5 bases from J, the gap between germline ends came to 19 bases. The germline gives CDR1 SGHDN, CDR2 FVKESK. CDR3 length: 15 residues. The CDR3 protein is CASRYTQGSDYGYTF. The CDR3 coding sequence is TGTGCCAGCAGGTATACTCAGGGATCTGATTATGGCTACACCTTC.

CDR3 bases: TGCGCCAGCAGCTTAAGCCGGGGGTGCTTTAGAACTTATAGCAATCAGCCCCAGCATTTT. It yields the protein CASSLSRGCFRTYSNQPQHF. The chain employs TRBV5-1 and TRBJ1-5; D is perhaps TRBD1 (5 bases). This CDR3 is 20 amino acids long. Germline loops: CDR1 SGHRS, CDR2 YFSETQ. V shed 2 bases and J shed 0 bases, with 24 bases lying between them.

This rearrangement joins TRBV10-1 to TRBJ2-3, with TRBD1 identical over 11 bases. After removal of 3 bases from V and 3 bases from J, the junction contained 11 bases not matched to a gene. This CDR3 spans 18 amino acids. CDR1 is WNHNN and CDR2 is SYGVQD in the germline V gene (reference sequence). Written as DNA, the CDR3 is TGCGCCAGCAGTGACCGCCCCGGGACAGGGGGAGTGACAGATACGCAGTATTTT. Residues: CASSDRPGTGGVTDTQYF.

This rearrangement joins TRBV21-1 to TRBJ1-5. TRBV21-1 represents a pseudogene. This CDR3 is 15 amino acids long. The CDR3 loop is CASSKPGEMGQPQHF. DNA of the CDR3: TGTGCCAGCAGCAAACCGGGAGAAATGGGCCAGCCCCAGCATTTT.

This chain uses TRBV30 with TRBJ1-2; TRBD1 matches at 7 bases. The CDR3 totals 14 residues. Trimming at V came to 0 bases and at J to 7 bases, leaving 8 bases not matched to a gene. The V gene's germline CDR1 is GTSNPN and CDR2 SVGIG (reference sequence). In nucleotides, the CDR3 is TGTGCCTGGAGTGTACTCGGGACAGCTGGTGGCTACACCTTC. Its translation is CAWSVLGTAGGYTF.